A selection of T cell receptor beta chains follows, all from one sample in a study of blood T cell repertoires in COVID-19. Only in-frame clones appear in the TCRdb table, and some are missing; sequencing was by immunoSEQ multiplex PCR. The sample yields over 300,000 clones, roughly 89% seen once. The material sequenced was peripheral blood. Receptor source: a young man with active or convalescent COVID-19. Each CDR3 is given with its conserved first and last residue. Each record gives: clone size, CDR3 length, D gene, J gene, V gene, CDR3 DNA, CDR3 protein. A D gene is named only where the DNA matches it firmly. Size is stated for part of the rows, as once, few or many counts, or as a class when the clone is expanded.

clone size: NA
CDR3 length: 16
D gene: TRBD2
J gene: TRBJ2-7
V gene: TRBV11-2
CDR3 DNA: TGTGCCAGCAGCTTATATCTCGGAGCGGGAACCTACGAGCAGTACTTC
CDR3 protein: CASSLYLGAGTYEQYF

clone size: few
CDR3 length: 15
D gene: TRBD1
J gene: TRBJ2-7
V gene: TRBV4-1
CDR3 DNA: TGCGCCAGCAGCCATGGGGGGACAGGGATCTACGAGCAGTACTTC
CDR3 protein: CASSHGGTGIYEQYF

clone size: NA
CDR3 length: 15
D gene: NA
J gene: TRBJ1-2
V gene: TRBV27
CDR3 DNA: TGTGCCAGCAGTCCCTTACCATCCCGGGGTTATGGCTACACCTTC
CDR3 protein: CASSPLPSRGYGYTF

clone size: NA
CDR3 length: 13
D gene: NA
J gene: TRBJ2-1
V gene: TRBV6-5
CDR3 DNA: TGTGCCAGCAGTTTCTGGCGGGACAATGAGCAGTTCTTC
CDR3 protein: CASSFWRDNEQFF

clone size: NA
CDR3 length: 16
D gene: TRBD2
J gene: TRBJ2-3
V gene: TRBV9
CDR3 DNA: TGTGCCAGCAGCACTAGCGGGGGCTCTAGCACAGATACGCAGTATTTT
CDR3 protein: CASSTSGGSSTDTQYF

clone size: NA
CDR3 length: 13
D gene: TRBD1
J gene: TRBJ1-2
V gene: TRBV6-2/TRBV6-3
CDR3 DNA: TGTGCCAGCAGTGGGACAGGGGACTATGGCTACACCTTC
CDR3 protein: CASSGTGDYGYTF

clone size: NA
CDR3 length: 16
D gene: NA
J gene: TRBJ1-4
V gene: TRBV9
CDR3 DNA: TGTGCCAGCAGCGCACAAGGCAGGGTGGGGGGTGAAAAACTGTTTTTT
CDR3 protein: CASSAQGRVGGEKLFF

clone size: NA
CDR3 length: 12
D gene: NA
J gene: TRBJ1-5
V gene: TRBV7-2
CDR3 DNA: TGTGCCAGCAGCTATCCAGGTGGGCCCCAGCATTTT
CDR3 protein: CASSYPGGPQHF

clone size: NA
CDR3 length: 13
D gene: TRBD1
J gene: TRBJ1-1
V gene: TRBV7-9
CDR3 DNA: TGTGCCAGCAGCCAGGACAGGAATCGTGAAGCTTTCTTT
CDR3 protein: CASSQDRNREAFF

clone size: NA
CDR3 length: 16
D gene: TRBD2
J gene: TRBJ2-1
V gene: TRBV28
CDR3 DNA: TGTGCCAGCAGTTTACGGCGGCTAGCGGGAGGTCATGAGCAGTTCTTC
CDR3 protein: CASSLRRLAGGHEQFF

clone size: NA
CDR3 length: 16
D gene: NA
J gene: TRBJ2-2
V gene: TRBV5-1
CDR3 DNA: TGCGCCAGCAGCTTGGCGGGTACCGCGAACACCGGGGAGCTGTTTTTT
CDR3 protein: CASSLAGTANTGELFF

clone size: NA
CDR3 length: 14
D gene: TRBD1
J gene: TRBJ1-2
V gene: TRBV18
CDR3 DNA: TGTGCCAGCTCACCACCGGCAGGGGGCTATGGCTACACCTTC
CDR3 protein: CASSPPAGGYGYTF

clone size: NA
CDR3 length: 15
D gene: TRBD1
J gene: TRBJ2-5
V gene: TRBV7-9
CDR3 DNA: TGTGCCAGCAGCCAGGGACAGGGGGGACAAGAGACCCAGTACTTC
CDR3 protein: CASSQGQGGQETQYF

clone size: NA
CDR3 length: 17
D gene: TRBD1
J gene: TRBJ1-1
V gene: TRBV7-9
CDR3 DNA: TGTGCCAGCAGCACGGGGGACAGGGGGCTTTTCGATTCTGAAGCTTTCTTT
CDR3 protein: CASSTGDRGLFDSEAFF

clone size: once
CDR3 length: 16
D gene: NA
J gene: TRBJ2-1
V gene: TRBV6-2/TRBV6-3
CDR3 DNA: TGTGCCAGCAGCTCCACTGAAGGAGCGGTCTACAATGAGCAGTTCTTC
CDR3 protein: CASSSTEGAVYNEQFF

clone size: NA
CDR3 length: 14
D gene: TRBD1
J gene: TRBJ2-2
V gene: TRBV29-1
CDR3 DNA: TGCAGCGTAGCAGGGGGCGCGGGCACCGGGGAGCTGTTTTTT
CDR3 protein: CSVAGGAGTGELFF

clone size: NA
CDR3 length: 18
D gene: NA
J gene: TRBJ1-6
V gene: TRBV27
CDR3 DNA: TGTGCCAGCAGTTGGGCGAACAGGGTTAGCTCCTATAATTCACCCCTCCACTTT
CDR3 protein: CASSWANRVSSYNSPLHF